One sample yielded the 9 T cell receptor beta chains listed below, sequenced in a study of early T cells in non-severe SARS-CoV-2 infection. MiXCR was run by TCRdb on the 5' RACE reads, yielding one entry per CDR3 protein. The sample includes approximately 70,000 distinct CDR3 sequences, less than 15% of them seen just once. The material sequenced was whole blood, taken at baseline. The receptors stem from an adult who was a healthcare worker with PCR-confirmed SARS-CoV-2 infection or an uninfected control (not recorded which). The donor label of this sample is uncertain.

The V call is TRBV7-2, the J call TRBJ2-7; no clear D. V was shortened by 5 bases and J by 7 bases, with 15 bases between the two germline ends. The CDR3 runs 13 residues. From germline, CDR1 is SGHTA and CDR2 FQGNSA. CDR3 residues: CASSTTASREQYF. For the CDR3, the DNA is TGTGCCAGCAGCACTACTGCTTCTCGGGAGCAGTACTTC.

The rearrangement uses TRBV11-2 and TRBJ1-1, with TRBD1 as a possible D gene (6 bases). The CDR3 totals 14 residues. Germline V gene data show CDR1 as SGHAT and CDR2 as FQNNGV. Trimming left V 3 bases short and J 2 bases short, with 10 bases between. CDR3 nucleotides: TGTGCCAGCAGCTTTTCCAGGGGCAACACTGAAGCTTTCTTT. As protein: CASSFSRGNTEAFF.

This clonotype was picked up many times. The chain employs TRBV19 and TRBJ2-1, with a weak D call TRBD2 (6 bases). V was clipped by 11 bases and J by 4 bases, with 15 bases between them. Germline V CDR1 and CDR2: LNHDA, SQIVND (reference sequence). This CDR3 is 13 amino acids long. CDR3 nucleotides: TGTGCCTGTCACTCCGGGACTTACAATGAGCAGTTCTTC. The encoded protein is CACHSGTYNEQFF.

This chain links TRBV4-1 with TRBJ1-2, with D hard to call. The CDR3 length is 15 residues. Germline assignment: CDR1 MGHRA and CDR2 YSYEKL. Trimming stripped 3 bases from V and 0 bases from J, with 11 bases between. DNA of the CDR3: TGCGCCAGCAGCCAGGGCCTTCCGGCTAACTATGGCTACACCTTC. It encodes CASSQGLPANYGYTF.

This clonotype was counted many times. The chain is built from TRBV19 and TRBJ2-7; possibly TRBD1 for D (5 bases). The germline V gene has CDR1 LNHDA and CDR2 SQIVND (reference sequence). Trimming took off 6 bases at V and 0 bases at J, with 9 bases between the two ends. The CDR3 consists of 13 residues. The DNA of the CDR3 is TGTGCCAGTAGGACAGCGAGCTCCTACGAGCAGTACTTC. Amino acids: CASRTASSYEQYF.

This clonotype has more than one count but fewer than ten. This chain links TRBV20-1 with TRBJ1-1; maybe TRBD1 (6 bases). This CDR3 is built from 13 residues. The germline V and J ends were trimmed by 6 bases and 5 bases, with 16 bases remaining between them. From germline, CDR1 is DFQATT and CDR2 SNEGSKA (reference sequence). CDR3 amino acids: CSALRGAGTEAFF. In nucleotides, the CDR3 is TGCAGTGCCCTCCGGGGGGCCGGGACTGAAGCTTTCTTT.

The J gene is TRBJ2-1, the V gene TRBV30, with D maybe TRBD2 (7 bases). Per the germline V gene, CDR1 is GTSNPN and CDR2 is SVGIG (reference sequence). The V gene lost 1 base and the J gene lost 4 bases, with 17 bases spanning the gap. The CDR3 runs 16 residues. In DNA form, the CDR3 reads TGTGCCTGGAGTGCCAAGGGGGGGGCAACGTACAATGAGCAGTTCTTC. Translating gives CAWSAKGGATYNEQFF.

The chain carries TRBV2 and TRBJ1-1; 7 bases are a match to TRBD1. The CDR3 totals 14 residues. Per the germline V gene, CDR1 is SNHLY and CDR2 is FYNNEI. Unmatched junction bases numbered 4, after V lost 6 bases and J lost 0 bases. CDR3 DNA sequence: TGTGCCAGCAGGGGGACAGATCTGAACACTGAAGCTTTCTTT. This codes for CASRGTDLNTEAFF. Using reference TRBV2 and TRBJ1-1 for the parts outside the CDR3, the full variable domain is EPEVTQTPSHQVTQMGQEVILRCVPISNHLYFYWYRQILGQKVEFLVSFYNNEISEKSEIFDDQFSVERPDGSNFTLKIRSTKLEDSAMYFCASRGTDLNTEAFFGQGTRLTVV.

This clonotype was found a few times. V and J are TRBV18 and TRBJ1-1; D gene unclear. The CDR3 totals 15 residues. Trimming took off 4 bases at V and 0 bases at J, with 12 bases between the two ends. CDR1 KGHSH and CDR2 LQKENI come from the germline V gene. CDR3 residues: CASSLNIEMNTEAFF. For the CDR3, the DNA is TGTGCCAGCTCACTAAATATCGAAATGAACACTGAAGCTTTCTTT.